What follows are 17 T cell receptor beta chains derived from one specimen sequenced in a study of T cell clones after liver transplantation. This table comes from immunoSEQ multiplex PCR, and its TCRdb copy is limited to in-frame clones, with some not included. The table records tens of thousands of clones, around 90% of them present only once. The sequencing here drew on CD4+ T cells from blood, taken before liver transplant. All receptors come from a human donor who received a liver transplant.

The rearrangement links TRBV5-1 to TRBJ1-3; D call uncertain. With 0 bases removed from V and 0 bases from J, the gap between germline ends came to 7 bases. Germline V gene lookup returns CDR1 SGHRS and CDR2 YFSETQ. The CDR3 is made up of 15 amino acids. CDR3 in amino acids: CASSLEGNSGNTIYF. The CDR3 DNA follows: TGCGCCAGCAGCTTGGAAGGGAACTCTGGAAACACCATATATTTT.

The chain recombines TRBV5-6 with TRBJ1-6, with D possibly TRBD1 on 6 matching bases. CDR1 is SGHDT and CDR2 is YYEEEE in the germline V gene. The ends were cut back, 4 bases at V and 8 bases at J, with 13 bases in the middle. This CDR3 has 14 residues. The CDR3 protein is CASSGSWGHSPLHF. The CDR3 bases are TGTGCCAGCAGCGGCAGCTGGGGGCATTCACCCCTCCACTTT. The full variable domain, its missing parts supplied by reference TRBV5-6 and TRBJ1-6, is DAGVTQSPTHLIKTRGQQVTLRCSPKSGHDTVSWYQQALGQGPQFIFQYYEEEERQRGNFPDRFSGHQFPNYSSELNVNALLLGDSALYLCASSGSWGHSPLHFGNGTRLTVT.

The chain uses TRBV4-2 and TRBJ2-7; the D gene is possibly TRBD1 (5 bases). Deletions cut 3 bases from V and 3 bases from J, with 15 bases between. The CDR3 length is 15 residues. Germline loops: CDR1 LGHNA, CDR2 YNFKEQ. The CDR3 nucleotides read TGTGCCAGCAGCCAGCAGGGTGAGGTCTTCTACGAGCAGTACTTC. Translation gives CASSQQGEVFYEQYF.

J is TRBJ1-2 and V is TRBV27; D is undetermined. CDR3 length equals 16 residues. The ends were cut back, 5 bases at V and 7 bases at J, with 23 bases in the middle. Germline V lookup: CDR1 MNHEY, CDR2 SMNVEV (reference sequence). The CDR3 coding sequence is TGTGCCAGCAGTCCGCAACCCCGGGCCACGCCGCCTGGCTACACCTTC. As protein: CASSPQPRATPPGYTF.

The rearrangement uses TRBV6-5 and TRBJ1-2, with 7 bases identical to TRBD1. Trimming at V came to 9 bases and at J to 0 bases, leaving 4 bases not matched to a gene. Germline loops: CDR1 MNHEY, CDR2 SVGAGI. The CDR3 is 13 amino acids. CDR3 DNA sequence: TGTGCCAGTCGGGACAGCGCTAACTATGGCTACACCTTC. It yields the protein CASRDSANYGYTF.

V usage is TRBV19 and J usage is TRBJ2-1, with D maybe TRBD1 (6 bases). Germline CDR1 and CDR2: LNHDA and SQIVND (reference sequence). The CDR3 consists of 15 residues. V was trimmed by 4 bases and J by 8 bases, leaving 18 bases between them. CDR3 in amino acids: CASSTTGSGFDEQFF. CDR3 nucleotide sequence: TGTGCCAGTAGTACGACAGGTTCTGGCTTCGATGAGCAGTTCTTC.

The chain combines TRBV28 with TRBJ1-4; D gene unclear. V gave up 0 bases and J gave up 6 bases, with 14 bases separating them. Per germline, CDR1 MDHEN and CDR2 SYDVKM. This CDR3 has 16 residues. CDR3: CASSLWIRRRDEKLFF. CDR3 DNA: TGTGCCAGCAGTTTATGGATACGACGCCGGGATGAAAAACTGTTTTTT. Looking up the rest from reference TRBV28 and TRBJ1-4 gives the full variable domain: DVKVTQSSRYLVKRTGEKVFLECVQDMDHENMFWYRQDPGLGLRLIYFSYDVKMKEKGDIPEGYSVSREKKERFSLILESASTNQTSMYLCASSLWIRRRDEKLFFGSGTQLSVL.

As regards this clone: The junction and the germline gene differ at one end; a read error may be behind it. This rearrangement joins TRBV2 to TRBJ2-1, with 7 bases fitting TRBD1. CDR3 length: 14 residues. Germline V gene sequence: CDR1 SNHLY, CDR2 FYNNEI. For the CDR3, the DNA is TGTGCCAGCAGTTACGCGACAGGGACGGGGAAAAGGATCTTC. This encodes CASSYATGTGKRIF.

The chain uses TRBV19 and TRBJ2-5; tentative D call: TRBD1 (7 bases). The CDR3 contains 15 residues. From germline, CDR1 is LNHDA and CDR2 SQIVND (reference sequence). V lost 4 bases, J lost 5 bases, and 17 bases lay in between. The CDR3 DNA sequence: TGTGCCAGTAGTAAACAGGAGGGGGCGCGGGAGACCCAGTACTTC. This gives the protein CASSKQEGARETQYF. Based on the CDR3 plus reference TRBV19 and TRBJ2-5, the full variable domain is DGGITQSPKYLFRKEGQNVTLSCEQNLNHDAMYWYRQDPGQGLRLIYYSQIVNDFQKGDIAEGYSVSREKKESFPLTVTSAQKNPTAFYLCASSKQEGARETQYFGPGTRLLVL.

This chain links TRBV5-8 with TRBJ2-1, with 8 positions matching TRBD2. J lost 2 bases, V lost 0 bases, and 4 bases had no gene match. The length of the CDR3 is 16 residues. Germline values: CDR1 SGHTS, CDR2 YDEGEE. In DNA form, the CDR3 reads TGTGCCAGCAGCTTGGCCGGGAGGGGAACCTACAATGAGCAGTTCTTC. Translating it yields CASSLAGRGTYNEQFF.

The V gene is TRBV28, the J gene TRBJ2-4; 7 nucleotides align to TRBD1. The V segment lost 2 bases and the J segment 4 bases; nucleotides outside the gene matches: 2. This CDR3 is 14 amino acids long. The V gene's germline CDR1 is MDHEN and CDR2 SYDVKM. CDR3 nucleotides: TGTGCCAGCAGTTTACCGGGACAGAAAAACATTCAGTACTTC. It yields the protein CASSLPGQKNIQYF. The variable domain in full, with the rest retrieved from reference TRBV28 and TRBJ2-4, is DVKVTQSSRYLVKRTGEKVFLECVQDMDHENMFWYRQDPGLGLRLIYFSYDVKMKEKGDIPEGYSVSREKKERFSLILESASTNQTSMYLCASSLPGQKNIQYFGAGTRLSVL.

The table lists this clone with many counts. This CDR3 reads CASSEGSQNSNQPQHF. CDR3 nucleotides: TGTGCCAGCAGTGAAGGGTCCCAGAATAGCAATCAGCCCCAGCATTTT. The rearrangement links TRBV6-1 to TRBJ1-5; D is undetermined. Germline-derived CDR1 and CDR2 are MNHNS and SASEGT. This CDR3 contains 16 residues. V lost 1 base and J 0 bases, leaving 10 bases between the germline ends.

This clone was found once. The J gene is TRBJ1-1, the V gene TRBV18; D unresolved. The CDR3 runs to 14 residues. V dropped 6 bases and J dropped 0 bases, with 11 bases sitting between them. Germline lookup yields CDR1 KGHSH and CDR2 LQKENI. The CDR3 DNA is TGTGCCAGCTCTCTACAAGGCGTGAACACTGAAGCTTTCTTT. It codes for CASSLQGVNTEAFF.

This clone has a single count. The chain joins TRBV19 to TRBJ2-1, with a tentative D call TRBD2 (6 bases). V was cut by 2 bases and J by 7 bases, with 15 bases left in between. The germline gives CDR1 LNHDA, CDR2 SQIVND (reference sequence). The CDR3 totals 15 residues. CDR3 in DNA: TGTGCCAGTAGTATAAGGCAGGGAGGAGGTAATGAGCAGTTCTTC. Amino acids: CASSIRQGGGNEQFF.

This chain links TRBV6-1 with TRBJ2-5; 7 bases align to TRBD2. The V and J ends lost 4 bases and 2 bases, in that order; junction bases with no gene match: 1. This CDR3 is 13 amino acids long. The germline V gene has CDR1 MNHNS and CDR2 SASEGT. The CDR3 reads CASSAGGQETQYF. The CDR3 nucleotides read TGTGCCAGCAGTGCGGGAGGACAAGAGACCCAGTACTTC.

The chain couples TRBV11-1 to TRBJ2-1, with 9 bases fitting TRBD2. After removal of 5 bases from V and 5 bases from J, the junction contained 7 bases not matched to a gene. The germline V gene has CDR1 SGHAT and CDR2 FQDESV (reference sequence). The CDR3 is 15 residues long. The DNA of the CDR3 is TGTGCCAGCAGCCCACTAGCGGGTAAGGACAATGAGCAGTTCTTC. This encodes CASSPLAGKDNEQFF.

Turning to this clone: The junction differs from germline at one of its ends, possibly a read error. The chain employs TRBV7-3 and TRBJ2-2, with D perhaps assigned TRBD1 or TRBD2 (5 bases each). Germline V gives CDR1 SGHTA, CDR2 FQGTGA. The CDR3 is made up of 16 amino acids. In nucleotides, the CDR3 is TGTGCCAGCAGCCTAACCGGGACCGCAAACACCGGGGAGCTGTTTTTT. Protein product: CASSLTGTANTGELFF. The whole variable domain, remainder taken from reference TRBV7-3 and TRBJ2-2, is GAGVSQTPSNKVTEKGKYVELRCDPISGHTALYWYRQSLGQGPEFLIYFQGTGAADDSGLPNDRFFAVRPEGSVSTLKIQRTERGDSAVYLCASSLTGTANTGELFFGEGSRLTVL.